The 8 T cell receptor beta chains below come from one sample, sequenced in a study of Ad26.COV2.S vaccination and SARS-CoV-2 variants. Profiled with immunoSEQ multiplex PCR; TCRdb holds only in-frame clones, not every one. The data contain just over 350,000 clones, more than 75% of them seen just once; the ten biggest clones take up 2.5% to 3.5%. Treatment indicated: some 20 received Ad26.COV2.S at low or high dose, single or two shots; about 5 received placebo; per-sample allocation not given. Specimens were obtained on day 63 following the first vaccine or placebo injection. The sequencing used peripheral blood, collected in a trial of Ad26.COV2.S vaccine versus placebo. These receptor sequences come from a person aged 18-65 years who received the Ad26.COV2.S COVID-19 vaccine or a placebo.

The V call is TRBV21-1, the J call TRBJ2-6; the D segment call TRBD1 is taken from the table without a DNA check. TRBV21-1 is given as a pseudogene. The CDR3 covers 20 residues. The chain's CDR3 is CASSNARSTGKSSGANVLTF. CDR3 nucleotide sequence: TGTGCCAGCAGCAACGCACGGTCGACAGGGAAAAGCTCTGGGGCCAACGTCCTGACTTTC.

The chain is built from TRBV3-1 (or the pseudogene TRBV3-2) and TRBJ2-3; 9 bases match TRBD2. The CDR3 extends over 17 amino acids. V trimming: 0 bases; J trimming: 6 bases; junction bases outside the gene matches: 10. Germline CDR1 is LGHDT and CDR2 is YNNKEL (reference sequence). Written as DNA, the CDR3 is TGTGCCAGCAGCCAAGATATTCCAGCGGGAGGAGGGGATACGCAGTATTTT. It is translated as CASSQDIPAGGGDTQYF.

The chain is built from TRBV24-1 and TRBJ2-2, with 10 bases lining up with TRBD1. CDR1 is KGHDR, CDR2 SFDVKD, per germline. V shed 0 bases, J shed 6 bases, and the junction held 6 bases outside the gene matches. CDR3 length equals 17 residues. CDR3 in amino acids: CATSDLRGTGVAGELFF. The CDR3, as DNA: TGTGCCACCAGTGATTTGCGAGGGACAGGGGTCGCCGGGGAGCTGTTTTTT.

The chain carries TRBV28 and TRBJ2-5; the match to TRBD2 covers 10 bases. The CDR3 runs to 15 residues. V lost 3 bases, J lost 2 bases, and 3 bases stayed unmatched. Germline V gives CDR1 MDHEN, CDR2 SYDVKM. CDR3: CASSFGLAVQETQYF. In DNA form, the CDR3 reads TGTGCCAGCAGTTTTGGACTAGCGGTTCAAGAGACCCAGTACTTC.

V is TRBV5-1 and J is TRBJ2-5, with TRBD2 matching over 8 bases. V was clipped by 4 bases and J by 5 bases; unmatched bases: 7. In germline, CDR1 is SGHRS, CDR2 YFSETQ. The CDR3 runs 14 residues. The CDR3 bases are TGCGCCAGCAGCCAATTTAGCGGGGCTGAGACCCAGTACTTC. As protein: CASSQFSGAETQYF.

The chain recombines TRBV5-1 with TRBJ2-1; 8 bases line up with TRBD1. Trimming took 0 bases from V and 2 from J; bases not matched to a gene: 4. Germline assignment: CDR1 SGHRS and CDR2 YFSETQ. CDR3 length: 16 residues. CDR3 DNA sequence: TGCGCCAGCAGCTTGGAGGACAGGGCCCCCTACAATGAGCAGTTCTTC. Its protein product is CASSLEDRAPYNEQFF. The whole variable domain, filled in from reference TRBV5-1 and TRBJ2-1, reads KAGVTQTPRYLIKTRGQQVTLSCSPISGHRSVSWYQQTPGQGLQFLFEYFSETQRNKGNFPGRFSGRQFSNSRSEMNVSTLELGDSALYLCASSLEDRAPYNEQFFGPGTRLTVL.

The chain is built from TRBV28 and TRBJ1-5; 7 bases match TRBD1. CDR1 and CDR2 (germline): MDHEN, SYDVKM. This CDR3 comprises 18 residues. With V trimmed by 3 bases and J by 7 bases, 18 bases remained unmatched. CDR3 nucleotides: TGTGCCAGCAGTTTCTCGAGTCGGAGGGGGCCAAAGGGGCAGCCCCAGCATTTT. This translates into CASSFSSRRGPKGQPQHF.

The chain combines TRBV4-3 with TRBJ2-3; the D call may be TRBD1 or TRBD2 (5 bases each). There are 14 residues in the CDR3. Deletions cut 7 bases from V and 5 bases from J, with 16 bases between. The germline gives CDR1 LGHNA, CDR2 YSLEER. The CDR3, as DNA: TGCGCCAGCAAGTCGGGGCGATTCGGAGATACGCAGTATTTT. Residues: CASKSGRFGDTQYF.